This record looks at one TCR beta chain sequence and its context. Germline assignment: CDR1 SGHDN and CDR2 FVKESK. This CDR3 comprises 15 residues. Trimming stripped 4 bases from V and 5 bases from J, with 14 bases between. The data belong to a study of T-cell memory formation after mild COVID-19. TCRdb ran MiXCR on the 5' RACE reads and lists one entry per CDR3 protein. The sample has 450,000 to 650,000 distinct CDR3 sequences, approximately 21% seen once. This clonotype originated in an adult woman who had mild COVID-19 (a few samples of this study predate the infection). Cell type and time point are not known. The rearrangement joins TRBV14 to TRBJ2-2, with TRBD1 as a possible D gene (5 bases). Sequenced input: PBMCs or a T cell subset sorted from them (not recorded which). CDR3 region: CASSRQGLITGELFF. The CDR3 DNA follows: TGTGCCAGCAGCCGGCAGGGTCTGATAACCGGGGAGCTGTTTTTT.